These T cell receptor beta chains were read from a single sample in a study of OX40 agonist ivuxolimab in advanced cancers. TCRdb's copy holds only in-frame clones and misses some; the assay was immunoSEQ multiplex PCR. The table lists roughly 59,000 clones, about 87% of them singletons, with around 2% in the top ten. This sample comprised CD4+ or CD8+ T cells sorted from blood, obtained in a trial of the OX40 agonist ivuxolimab. The origin of the receptors is an adult with an advanced solid tumor such as melanoma, head and neck, liver or kidney cancer. CDR3s leave out the opening cysteine and the closing phenylalanine or tryptophan. Fields, in order: V gene, CDR3 length, J gene, CDR3 protein.

v_call: TRBV10-3; cdr3_length: 14; j_call: TRBJ2-5; cdr3_aa: AISESTGRLQETQY
v_call: TRBV5-1; cdr3_length: 12; j_call: TRBJ1-2; cdr3_aa: ASSFNRGLEGYT
v_call: TRBV30; cdr3_length: 11; j_call: TRBJ1-3; cdr3_aa: AWRRHSGNTIY
v_call: TRBV28; cdr3_length: 12; j_call: TRBJ1-5; cdr3_aa: ASSQGTGNQPQH
v_call: TRBV28; cdr3_length: 13; j_call: TRBJ1-5; cdr3_aa: ASSRPRGSNQPQH
v_call: TRBV6-1; cdr3_length: 12; j_call: TRBJ2-5; cdr3_aa: ASSDGGSVETQY
v_call: TRBV18; cdr3_length: 12; j_call: TRBJ2-5; cdr3_aa: ASSTGQGRETQY
v_call: TRBV7-2; cdr3_length: 12; j_call: TRBJ2-6; cdr3_aa: ASSSNSGANVLT
v_call: TRBV5-1; cdr3_length: 14; j_call: TRBJ2-3; cdr3_aa: ASSWGAGGAGDTQY
v_call: TRBV2; cdr3_length: 12; j_call: TRBJ2-3; cdr3_aa: ASSELAETDTQY
v_call: TRBV15; cdr3_length: 12; j_call: TRBJ2-3; cdr3_aa: ATGLRGVGDTQY
v_call: TRBV11-1; cdr3_length: 13; j_call: TRBJ2-1; cdr3_aa: ASNSRTSGRNEQF
v_call: TRBV27; cdr3_length: 11; j_call: TRBJ1-2; cdr3_aa: ASSLERNYGYT
v_call: TRBV7-2; cdr3_length: 13; j_call: TRBJ2-1; cdr3_aa: ASSQASSSYNEQF
v_call: TRBV30; cdr3_length: 9; j_call: TRBJ1-4; cdr3_aa: AWSVGGKLF
v_call: TRBV19; cdr3_length: 11; j_call: TRBJ1-5; cdr3_aa: ASSGTGNQPQH
v_call: TRBV5-1; cdr3_length: 12; j_call: TRBJ2-5; cdr3_aa: ASSFRAPQETQY
v_call: TRBV6-1; cdr3_length: 12; j_call: TRBJ2-2; cdr3_aa: ASFIQQNTGELF
v_call: TRBV18; cdr3_length: 12; j_call: TRBJ2-5; cdr3_aa: ASSPPSDQETQY
v_call: TRBV9; cdr3_length: 11; j_call: TRBJ2-7; cdr3_aa: ASSAHTGTEQY
v_call: TRBV27; cdr3_length: 13; j_call: TRBJ2-1; cdr3_aa: ASSLQGMAYNEQF
v_call: TRBV19; cdr3_length: 11; j_call: TRBJ2-1; cdr3_aa: ASSMDYPNEQF
v_call: TRBV6-1; cdr3_length: 16; j_call: TRBJ2-1; cdr3_aa: ASSEAMRWDGGHNEQF
v_call: TRBV18; cdr3_length: 13; j_call: TRBJ2-1; cdr3_aa: ASSRDQGLADEQF
v_call: TRBV6-5; cdr3_length: 11; j_call: TRBJ1-4; cdr3_aa: ASSKRTFEKLF
v_call: TRBV28; cdr3_length: 12; j_call: TRBJ1-1; cdr3_aa: ASSTPGLYTEAF
v_call: TRBV6-1; cdr3_length: 14; j_call: TRBJ2-1; cdr3_aa: ASSEGGLAGENEQF
v_call: TRBV7-3; cdr3_length: 12; j_call: TRBJ1-1; cdr3_aa: ASSLNRVNTEAF
v_call: TRBV18; cdr3_length: 11; j_call: TRBJ1-1; cdr3_aa: ASSPRRDTEAF